The T cell receptor (beta chain) under discussion was sequenced for a study of Graves' ophthalmopathy and Graves' hyperthyroidism. Per the germline V gene, CDR1 is SGHTA and CDR2 is FQGNSA. There are 15 residues in the CDR3. As for this clonotype: One end of the junction varies from germline; a read error may be responsible.

The study amplified TCR beta CDR3 regions using RNA transcripts. First-round RT-PCR employed HTBI primers, with a second-round multiplex PCR after it. TCRdb re-derived calls from the multiplex PCR reads in MiXCR, one entry per CDR3 protein. The table shows roughly 420,000 distinct CDR3 sequences, with 20% to 25% occurring only once. Sequenced sample: peripheral blood. The chain carries TRBV7-2 and TRBJ2-7; 7 nucleotides agree with TRBD2. This clonotype was sampled from a woman aged 18-29 years with stable Graves' hyperthyroidism. The CDR3 loop is CASSFGLVFIDDQYF. The DNA for the CDR3 is TGTGCCAGCAGCTTCGGACTAGTCTTCATCGACGATCAGTACTTC.